This T cell receptor (beta chain) was recovered during a study of shared clonotypes between healthy human individuals. Regarding the study as a whole: When compared with the clonotypes that were shared by all four sorted-subset donors, the non-shared clonotypes turned out to have lower generation probabilities.

Comment on this clone: Its antigen is as yet unknown.

A deep-level run was used for the assay. Only in-frame clones appear in the TCRdb table, and some are missing; sequencing was by immunoSEQ multiplex PCR. The sample lists about 2.4 million clones, around nine tenths occurring once. Germline V gives CDR1 SGHTA, CDR2 FQGNSA. The CDR3 covers 15 residues. J was trimmed by 4 bases and V by 0 bases; bases with no gene match: 6. The receptor was derived from a man between 18 and 29 years old in good health. Sequences were obtained from naive CD4+ T cells sorted from blood. Documented subset: CD45RA+ positively selected. The chain recombines TRBV7-2 with TRBJ2-7, with TRBD2 matching 7 bases. The CDR3 coding sequence is TGTGCCAGCAGCTTAGCGCGGGGGACGACTTACGAGCAGTACTTC. Translating gives CASSLARGTTYEQYF.